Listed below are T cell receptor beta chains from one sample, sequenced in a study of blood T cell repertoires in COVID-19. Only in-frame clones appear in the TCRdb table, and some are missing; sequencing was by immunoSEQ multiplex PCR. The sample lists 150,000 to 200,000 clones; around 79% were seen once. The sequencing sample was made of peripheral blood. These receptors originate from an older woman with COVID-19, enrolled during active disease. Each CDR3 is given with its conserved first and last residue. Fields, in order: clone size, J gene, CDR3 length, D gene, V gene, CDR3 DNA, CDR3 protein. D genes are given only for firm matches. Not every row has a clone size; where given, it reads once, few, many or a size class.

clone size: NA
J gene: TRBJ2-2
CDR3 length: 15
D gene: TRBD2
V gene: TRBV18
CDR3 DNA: TGTGCCAGCTCACCACCGGGAGGGCGAACCGGGGAGCTGTTTTTT
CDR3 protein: CASSPPGGRTGELFF

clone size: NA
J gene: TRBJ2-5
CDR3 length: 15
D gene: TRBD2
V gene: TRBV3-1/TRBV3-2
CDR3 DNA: TGTGCCAGCAATACACTCGGGACTAGCTGGGAGACCCAGTACTTC
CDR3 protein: CASNTLGTSWETQYF

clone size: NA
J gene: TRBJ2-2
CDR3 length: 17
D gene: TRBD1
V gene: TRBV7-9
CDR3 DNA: TGTGCCAGCAGCTTAGCCCTTGCAGGGGGCAACACCGGGGAGCTGTTTTTT
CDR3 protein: CASSLALAGGNTGELFF

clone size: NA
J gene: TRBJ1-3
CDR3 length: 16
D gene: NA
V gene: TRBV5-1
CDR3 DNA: TGCGCCAGCAGCTTGTCGGCAGGCGCCTCGGGAAACACCATATATTTT
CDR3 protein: CASSLSAGASGNTIYF

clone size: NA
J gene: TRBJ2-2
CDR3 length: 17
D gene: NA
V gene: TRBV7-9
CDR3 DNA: TGTGCCAGCAGCTTAGCAACCTACGGACAGTCAGACGGGGAGCTGTTTTTT
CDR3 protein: CASSLATYGQSDGELFF

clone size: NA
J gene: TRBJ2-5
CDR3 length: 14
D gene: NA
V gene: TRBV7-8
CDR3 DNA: TGTGCCAGCAGCTTAGGTTGGGAGCAAGAGACCCAGTACTTC
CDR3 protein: CASSLGWEQETQYF

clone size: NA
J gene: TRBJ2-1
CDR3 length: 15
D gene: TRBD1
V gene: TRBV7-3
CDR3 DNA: TGTGCCAGCAGCCCCGGGACAGGGCTCTACAATGAGCAGTTCTTC
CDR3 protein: CASSPGTGLYNEQFF

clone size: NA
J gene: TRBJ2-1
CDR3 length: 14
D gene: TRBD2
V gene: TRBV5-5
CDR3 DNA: TGTGCCAGCAGCTTTTCGCGGGAGAGAAATGAGCAGTTCTTC
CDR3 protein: CASSFSRERNEQFF

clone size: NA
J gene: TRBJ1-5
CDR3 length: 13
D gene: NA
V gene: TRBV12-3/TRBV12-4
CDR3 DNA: TGTGCCAGCAGCTCAGACAGTTATCAGCCCCAGCATTTT
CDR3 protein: CASSSDSYQPQHF

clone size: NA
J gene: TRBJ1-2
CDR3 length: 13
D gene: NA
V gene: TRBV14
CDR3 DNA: TGTGCCAGCAGCCAAGGGGGACATGGTGGCTACACCTTC
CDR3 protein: CASSQGGHGGYTF

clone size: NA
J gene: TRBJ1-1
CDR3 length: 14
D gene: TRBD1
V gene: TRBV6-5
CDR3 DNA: TGTGCCAGCAAGGGAACGGGACAGGGGGCTGAAGCTTTCTTT
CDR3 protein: CASKGTGQGAEAFF

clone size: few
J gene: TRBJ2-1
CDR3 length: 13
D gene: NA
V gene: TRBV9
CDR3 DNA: TGTGCCAGCAGCGCCCTACTTAGAGGTGAGCAGTTCTTC
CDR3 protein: CASSALLRGEQFF

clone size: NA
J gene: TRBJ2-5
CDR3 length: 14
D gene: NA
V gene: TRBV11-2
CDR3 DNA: TGTGCCAGCAGCTTAGATGCGGGATCAGAGACCCAGTACTTC
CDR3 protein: CASSLDAGSETQYF

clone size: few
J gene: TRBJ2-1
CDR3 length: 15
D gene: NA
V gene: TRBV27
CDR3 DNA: TGTGCCAGCAGACCCAGGGGGGTAACCTACAATGAGCAGTTCTTC
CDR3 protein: CASRPRGVTYNEQFF

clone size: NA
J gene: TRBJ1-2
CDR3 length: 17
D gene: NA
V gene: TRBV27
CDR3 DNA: TGTGCCAGCAGTCCTAGGATAGGAGTGGTCATTAACTATGGCTACACCTTC
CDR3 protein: CASSPRIGVVINYGYTF

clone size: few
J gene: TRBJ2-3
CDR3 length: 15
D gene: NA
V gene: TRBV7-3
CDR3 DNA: TGTGCCAGCAGCTTAACGGGGGGGCACACAGATACGCAGTATTTT
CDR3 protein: CASSLTGGHTDTQYF

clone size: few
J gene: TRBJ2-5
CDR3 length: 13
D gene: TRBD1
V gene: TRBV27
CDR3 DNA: TGTGCCAGCAGTAGACAGGGGGACGAGACCCAGTACTTC
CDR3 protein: CASSRQGDETQYF

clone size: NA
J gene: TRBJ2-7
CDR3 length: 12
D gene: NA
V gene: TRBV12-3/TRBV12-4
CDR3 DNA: TGTGCCAGCAGAGGCTTACGGGGCGAGCAGTACTTC
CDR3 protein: CASRGLRGEQYF

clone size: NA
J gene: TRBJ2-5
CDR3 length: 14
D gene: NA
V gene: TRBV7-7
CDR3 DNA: TGTGCTAGCAGCTTGATCCAGGGTGGGGAGACCCAGTACTTC
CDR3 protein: CASSLIQGGETQYF

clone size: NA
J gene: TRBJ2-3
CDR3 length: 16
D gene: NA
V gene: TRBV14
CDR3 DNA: TGTGCCAGCAGCTTCAATGCCGGGTGGTTCGCAGATACGCAGTATTTT
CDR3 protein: CASSFNAGWFADTQYF

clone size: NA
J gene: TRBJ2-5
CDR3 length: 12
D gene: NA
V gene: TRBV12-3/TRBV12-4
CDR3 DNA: TGTGCCAGCAGTAGGAGGGGCGAGACCCAGTACTTC
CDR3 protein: CASSRRGETQYF

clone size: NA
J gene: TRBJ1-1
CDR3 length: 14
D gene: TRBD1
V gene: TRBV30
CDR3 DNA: TGTGCCTGGAACCTACAGGGGGTGGGCACTGAAGCTTTCTTT
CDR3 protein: CAWNLQGVGTEAFF

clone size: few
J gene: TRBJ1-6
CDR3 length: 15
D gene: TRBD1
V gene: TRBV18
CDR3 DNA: TGTGCCAGCTCAACCGGGACAGGGGGAAATTCACCCCTCCACTTT
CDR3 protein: CASSTGTGGNSPLHF

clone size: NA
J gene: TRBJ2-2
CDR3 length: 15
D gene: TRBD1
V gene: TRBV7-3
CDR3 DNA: TGTGCCAGCAGCCGCGACAGGGGGAACACCGGGGAGCTGTTTTTT
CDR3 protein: CASSRDRGNTGELFF

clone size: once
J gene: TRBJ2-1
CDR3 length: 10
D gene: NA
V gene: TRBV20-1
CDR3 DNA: TGCAGTGCTAGGCGAAATGAGCAGTTCTTC
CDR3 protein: CSARRNEQFF

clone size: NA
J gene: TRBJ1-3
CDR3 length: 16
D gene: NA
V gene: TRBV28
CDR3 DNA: TGTGCCAGCAGTTTGGGGGGGCGGGACTCTGGAAACACCATATATTTT
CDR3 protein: CASSLGGRDSGNTIYF